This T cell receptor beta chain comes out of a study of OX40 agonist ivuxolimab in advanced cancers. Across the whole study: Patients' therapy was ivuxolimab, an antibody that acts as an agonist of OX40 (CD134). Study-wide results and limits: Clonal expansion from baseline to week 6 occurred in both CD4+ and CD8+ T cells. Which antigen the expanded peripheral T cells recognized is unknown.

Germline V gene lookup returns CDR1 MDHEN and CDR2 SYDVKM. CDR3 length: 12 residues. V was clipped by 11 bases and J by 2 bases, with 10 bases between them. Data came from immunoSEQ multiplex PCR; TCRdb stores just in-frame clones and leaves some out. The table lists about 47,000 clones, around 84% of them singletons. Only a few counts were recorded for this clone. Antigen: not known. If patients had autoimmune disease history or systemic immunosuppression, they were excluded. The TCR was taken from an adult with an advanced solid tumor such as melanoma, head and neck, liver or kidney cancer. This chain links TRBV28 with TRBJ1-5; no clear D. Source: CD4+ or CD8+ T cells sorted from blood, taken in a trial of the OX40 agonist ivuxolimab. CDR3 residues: CAGGVGNQPQHF. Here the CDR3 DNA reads TGTGCCGGTGGGGTGGGCAATCAGCCCCAGCATTTT.